What follows are 23 T cell receptor beta chains derived from one specimen sequenced in a study of graft-versus-host responses after intestinal transplantation. The assay was immunoSEQ multiplex PCR, and TCRdb's table has in-frame clones only and misses some. The table shows more than 65,000 clones, with approximately 93% occurring only once. No antigen has been assigned to these receptors. The sequenced sample was unstimulated CD8+ T cells sorted from spleen or lymph node cells, obtained before intestinal transplant. The receptors stem from a human donor who received an intestinal transplant.

The chain couples TRBV27 to TRBJ1-1; D not resolved. This CDR3 is built from 16 residues. Germline V gene data show CDR1 as MNHEY and CDR2 as SMNVEV (reference sequence). Trimming pared 0 bases from V and 6 bases from J, leaving 17 bases between. This CDR3 reads CASSLSINSGFAEAFF. CDR3 coding DNA: TGTGCCAGCAGTTTATCAATCAATTCGGGGTTCGCTGAAGCTTTCTTT.

The J gene is TRBJ2-3, the V gene TRBV27; D is unclear. This CDR3 has 16 amino acids. CDR1 MNHEY and CDR2 SMNVEV come from the germline V gene (reference sequence). Between the trimmed V and J ends, which lost 0 bases and 0 bases, there was a span of 10 bases. The CDR3 DNA is TGTGCCAGCAGTTTATCGAGTAGCCCTAGCACAGATACGCAGTATTTT. As protein: CASSLSSSPSTDTQYF.

The chain has TRBV5-6 and TRBJ2-7; D is ambiguous. V was cut by 4 bases and J by 0 bases, with 5 bases left in between. The CDR3 has 12 residues. CDR1 and CDR2 from the germline V gene are SGHDT and YYEEEE. CDR3 in amino acids: CASSTDSYEQYF. DNA for the CDR3: TGTGCCAGCAGCACGGACTCCTACGAGCAGTACTTC.

V usage is TRBV28 and J usage is TRBJ2-7; possibly TRBD2 for D (5 bases). Germline CDR1 MDHEN, CDR2 SYDVKM. The CDR3 is 17 residues long. Trimming left V 3 bases short and J 3 bases short, with 21 bases between. The CDR3 DNA sequence: TGTGCCAGCAGTTTTCCCTCGCGCGGGTGCGAACACTACGAGCAGTACTTC. Translation: CASSFPSRGCEHYEQYF.

This clone was observed a few times. This chain links TRBV27 with TRBJ1-2; D may be TRBD1 (6 bases). Germline lookup yields CDR1 MNHEY and CDR2 SMNVEV (reference sequence). Trimming cost V 6 bases and J 8 bases, with 19 bases left between them. The CDR3 extends over 14 amino acids. The CDR3 DNA reads TGTGCCAGCAGCCTACAGGGACCGGGGCGCGGCTACACCTTC. Amino acids: CASSLQGPGRGYTF.

The chain links TRBV19 to TRBJ2-7; TRBD1 aligns across 7 bases. This CDR3 region has 13 residues. J gave up 4 bases and V 6 bases, and 6 bases lay outside the gene matches. CDR1 and CDR2 from the germline V gene are LNHDA and SQIVND (reference sequence). CDR3 coding DNA: TGTGCCAGTAGCCTGACAGGGCCATACGAGCAGTACTTC. It codes for CASSLTGPYEQYF. Supplemented by reference TRBV19 and TRBJ2-7, the full variable domain reads DGGITQSPKYLFRKEGQNVTLSCEQNLNHDAMYWYRQDPGQGLRLIYYSQIVNDFQKGDIAEGYSVSREKKESFPLTVTSAQKNPTAFYLCASSLTGPYEQYFGPGTRLTVT.

V usage is TRBV27 and J usage is TRBJ2-4; tentative D call: TRBD2 (7 bases). CDR1 and CDR2 from the germline V gene are MNHEY and SMNVEV (reference sequence). This CDR3 is built from 16 residues. Trimming removed 3 bases at V and 5 bases at J, with 17 bases between. CDR3: CASSLEGGTWENIQYF. The CDR3 DNA follows: TGTGCCAGCAGTTTGGAGGGGGGGACCTGGGAAAACATTCAGTACTTC.

This chain uses TRBV28 with TRBJ2-1, with 9 bases that match TRBD1. The CDR3 has 14 amino acids. Germline CDR1 MDHEN, CDR2 SYDVKM. V was clipped by 3 bases and J by 8 bases; unmatched bases: 5. CDR3 sequence reads: CASSFEDRGDEQFF. The DNA of the CDR3 is TGTGCCAGCAGTTTTGAGGACAGGGGAGATGAGCAGTTCTTC.

The chain combines TRBV19 with TRBJ2-7; the D gene could be TRBD1 or TRBD2 (5 bases each). Germline V lookup: CDR1 LNHDA, CDR2 SQIVND (reference sequence). Trimming took 5 bases from V and 3 from J, leaving 8 bases between them. The CDR3 extends over 12 amino acids. CDR3 in amino acids: CASSGGVYEQYF. In DNA, the CDR3 is TGTGCCAGTAGTGGGGGAGTCTACGAGCAGTACTTC.

CDR3 residues: CASSRTSGDTQYF. CDR3 coding DNA: TGTGCCAGCAGCCGTACTTCGGGAGATACGCAGTATTTT. The rearrangement links TRBV7-9 to TRBJ2-3; no clear D. Trimming pared 5 bases from V and 5 bases from J, leaving 11 bases between. The CDR3 length is 13 residues. CDR1 is SEHNR, CDR2 FQNEAQ, per germline (reference sequence).

This rearrangement joins TRBV6-5 to TRBJ2-7; 8 bases align to TRBD1. CDR1 MNHEY and CDR2 SVGAGI come from the germline V gene. The CDR3 totals 15 residues. The trim removed 2 bases at V and 11 bases at J, leaving 14 bases unmatched. The CDR3 loop is CASSYLTDQDRVEYF. CDR3 nucleotides: TGTGCCAGCAGTTACCTCACCGATCAGGACAGGGTTGAGTACTTC.

The J gene is TRBJ2-7, the V gene TRBV29-1; 8 positions match TRBD1. Germline values: CDR1 SQVTM, CDR2 ANQGSEA. The length of the CDR3 is 14 residues. V lost 2 bases to trimming and J lost 2 bases; unmatched junction nucleotides: 5. CDR3 residues: CSVELMTGAYEQYF. CDR3 DNA: TGCAGCGTTGAATTGATGACAGGGGCCTACGAGCAGTACTTC.

The rearrangement uses TRBV11-1 and TRBJ2-5, with a weak D call TRBD1 (5 bases). Germline CDR1 is SGHAT and CDR2 is FQDESV (reference sequence). CDR3 length: 16 amino acids. Trimming took off 3 bases at V and 1 base at J, with 15 bases between the two ends. The CDR3 is CASSFMRQPIQETQYF. CDR3 nucleotide sequence: TGTGCCAGCAGCTTCATGCGACAGCCTATCCAAGAGACCCAGTACTTC.

The genes are TRBV20-1 and TRBJ2-1; D might be TRBD2 (6 bases). CDR1 is DFQATT and CDR2 is SNEGSKA in the germline V gene (reference sequence). This CDR3 comprises 11 residues. The germline V and J ends were trimmed by 1 base and 15 bases, with 13 bases remaining between them. The CDR3 DNA sequence: TGCAGTGCTAGAGTTGGCATGGAGGGGTTCTTC. It yields the protein CSARVGMEGFF.

This chain connects TRBV2 to TRBJ2-6; TRBD1 or TRBD2 may be the D gene (6 bases each). Germline lookup yields CDR1 SNHLY and CDR2 FYNNEI. This CDR3 spans 19 amino acids. The V end was cut by 8 bases, the J end by 0 bases, with 23 bases between. The CDR3 spells CASGSSTGTLFSGANVLTF. In nucleotides, the CDR3 is TGTGCCAGCGGGTCCTCCACAGGGACTCTTTTCTCTGGGGCCAACGTCCTGACTTTC.

This chain connects TRBV27 to TRBJ2-1; no firm D call. CDR3 length: 14 amino acids. The V gene's germline CDR1 is MNHEY and CDR2 SMNVEV (reference sequence). The germline V and J ends were trimmed by 6 bases and 4 bases, with 13 bases remaining between them. This CDR3 is CASRLIDAYNEQFF. CDR3 coding DNA: TGTGCCAGCAGACTAATCGACGCTTACAATGAGCAGTTCTTC.

In regard to this clone: The conserved phenylalanine or tryptophan is not found at the CDR3 terminus, so this likely reflects a read error. The rearrangement joins TRBV6-1 to TRBJ1-1; possible D gene TRBD1, 5 bases. Trimming shortened V by 0 bases and J by 4 bases, and 9 bases separated the two germline ends. The CDR3 is made up of 14 amino acids. Germline values: CDR1 MNHNS, CDR2 SASEGT. CDR3 region: CASSEAQGATEAFL. The CDR3 DNA sequence: TGTGCCAGCAGTGAAGCCCAGGGTGCCACTGAAGCTTTCCTT.

The chain uses TRBV7-9 and TRBJ2-5, with a possible D match to TRBD2 (5 bases). This CDR3 spans 12 amino acids. Germline CDR1 and CDR2: SEHNR and FQNEAQ (reference sequence). V shed 1 base and J shed 11 bases, with 11 bases lying between them. CDR3 protein: CASSLGVGEQYF. The CDR3, as DNA: TGTGCCAGCAGCTTAGGGGTTGGGGAGCAGTACTTC.

This chain connects TRBV19 to TRBJ1-5; 8 nucleotides line up with TRBD1. J lost 0 bases, V lost 5 bases, and 30 bases had no gene match. The CDR3 runs to 24 residues. Germline V gene lookup returns CDR1 LNHDA and CDR2 SQIVND (reference sequence). This chain's CDR3 is CASSGLFLGDDYIRGPYSNQPQHF. CDR3 nucleotide sequence: TGTGCCAGTAGTGGCTTGTTTTTAGGGGACGACTACATCAGGGGGCCATATAGCAATCAGCCCCAGCATTTT.

This clone occurred once. The chain couples TRBV19 to TRBJ1-5; D is unresolved. This CDR3 contains 13 residues. Germline CDR1 and CDR2: LNHDA and SQIVND (reference sequence). V gave up 3 bases and J gave up 2 bases, with 5 bases separating them. The CDR3 loop reads CASSIPGNQPQHF. The CDR3 DNA follows: TGTGCCAGTAGTATTCCCGGCAATCAGCCCCAGCATTTT. The whole variable domain, remainder taken from reference TRBV19 and TRBJ1-5, is DGGITQSPKYLFRKEGQNVTLSCEQNLNHDAMYWYRQDPGQGLRLIYYSQIVNDFQKGDIAEGYSVSREKKESFPLTVTSAQKNPTAFYLCASSIPGNQPQHFGDGTRLSIL.

The V and J genes are TRBV5-6 and TRBJ1-2; TRBD1 matches 8 bases. Germline CDR1 and CDR2: SGHDT and YYEEEE. After removal of 0 bases from V and 6 bases from J, the junction contained 7 bases not matched to a gene. The CDR3 contains 15 residues. The CDR3 loop is CASSLASGGADGYTF. The CDR3 coding sequence is TGTGCCAGCAGCTTGGCCTCAGGGGGCGCGGATGGCTACACCTTC.

V gene TRBV10-3 combines with J gene TRBJ2-6; D gene ambiguous. The CDR3 contains 18 residues. CDR1 ENHRY and CDR2 SYGVKD come from the germline V gene. Trimming shortened V by 5 bases and J by 5 bases, and 22 bases separated the two germline ends. This CDR3 is CAISSIYCRYSRANVLTF. Here the CDR3 DNA reads TGTGCCATCAGTAGCATTTACTGTAGATACAGTCGGGCCAACGTCCTGACTTTC.

The rearrangement uses TRBV7-6 and TRBJ2-7, with TRBD1 identical over 8 bases. Germline V gene data show CDR1 as SGHVS and CDR2 as FNYEAQ. V shed 5 bases, J shed 5 bases, and the junction held 8 bases outside the gene matches. The CDR3 totals 14 residues. This CDR3 reads CASSTGQGGNEQYF. In DNA form, the CDR3 reads TGTGCCAGCAGCACCGGACAGGGTGGAAACGAGCAGTACTTC.